This T cell receptor (beta chain) was found in a study of shared clonotypes between healthy human individuals. The naive CD8 population came from CD45RO-negative cells selected for CCR7, without terminally differentiated effector memory CD45RA+ cells. The CDR3 consists of 15 residues. Germline V gene data show CDR1 as GTSNPN and CDR2 as SVGIG (reference sequence). With 0 bases removed from V and 1 base from J, the gap between germline ends came to 12 bases. For every subset, genomic DNA was evenly distributed across several immunoSEQ plates. Sequencing was performed with immunoSEQ multiplex PCR; in TCRdb, only in-frame clones are kept and a portion is missing. This sample has millions of clones, with about 92% found just once.

What was sequenced was naive CD8+ T cells from PBMCs. The chain joins TRBV30 to TRBJ2-5, with D tentatively TRBD2 (5 bases). This TCR was recovered from a man aged 18-30 years in good health. Some clones in this sample may be carry-over from other donors' samples. The DNA for the CDR3 is TGTGCCTGGAGTGTAGGAAGAGGGCCCCAAGAGACCCAGTACTTC. Translating gives CAWSVGRGPQETQYF.